A single sample is the source of the 9 T cell receptor beta chains below, sequenced in a study of cytomegalovirus exposure and HLA in healthy donors. Primers included in the PCR were 60 Vbeta and 13 Jbeta primers. TCRdb's table, derived via immunoSEQ multiplex PCR, lists solely in-frame clones and lacks some. The table includes around 85,000 clones, under 90% detected once. Specimen: PBMCs. These receptors were collected from a man in his fifties in good health and CMV-seropositive.

The chain links TRBV27 to TRBJ1-5; D might be TRBD1 (6 bases). Germline CDR1 is MNHEY and CDR2 is SMNVEV (reference sequence). V lost 2 bases and J 1 base, leaving 12 bases between the germline ends. There are 16 residues in the CDR3. CDR3: CASSLKAGESNQPQHF. CDR3 in DNA: TGTGCCAGCAGTTTAAAGGCAGGGGAGAGCAATCAGCCCCAGCATTTT.

The chain combines TRBV18 with TRBJ2-1; 11 bases align to TRBD2. The CDR3 length is 15 residues. CDR1 KGHSH and CDR2 LQKENI come from the germline V gene. With V trimmed by 3 bases and J by 6 bases, 4 bases remained unmatched. CDR3 loop: CASSPTGTSGNEQFF. For the CDR3, the DNA is TGTGCCAGCTCACCGACCGGGACTAGCGGCAATGAGCAGTTCTTC.

Here the CDR3 DNA reads TGTGCCAGCAGCAAAGCGCATTTGAGGGACATCCCTCCTTGCGGCACTGAAGCTTTCTTT. It encodes CASSKAHLRDIPPCGTEAFF. The rearrangement uses TRBV21-1 and TRBJ1-1; TRBD1, the table's D call, was not compared with the DNA. TRBV21-1 is classified as a pseudogene. CDR3 length: 20 amino acids.

The rearrangement links TRBV7-9 to TRBJ2-1, with 8 bases identical to TRBD2. V trimming: 4 bases; J trimming: 4 bases; junction bases outside the gene matches: 15. Germline values: CDR1 SEHNR, CDR2 FQNEAQ (reference sequence). The CDR3 consists of 18 residues. In DNA form, the CDR3 reads TGTGCCAGCAGCTCAACACACTGGGCGGGACTAGTATACAATGAGCAGTTCTTC. Its translation: CASSSTHWAGLVYNEQFF.

The chain is built from TRBV19 and TRBJ2-5; a weak D match, TRBD2 (5 bases). The CDR3 totals 13 residues. Trimming stripped 4 bases from V and 3 bases from J, with 9 bases between. Germline V gene sequence: CDR1 LNHDA, CDR2 SQIVND (reference sequence). The CDR3 protein is CASSKDSEETQYF. As DNA, the CDR3 is TGTGCCAGTAGTAAGGACTCAGAAGAGACCCAGTACTTC.

Concerning this clone itself: Other DNA sequences in this sample translate to the same CDR3. The rearrangement links TRBV18 to TRBJ2-5, with D tentatively TRBD2 (5 bases). The CDR3 is made up of 13 amino acids. CDR1 and CDR2 (germline): KGHSH, LQKENI. The V gene lost 3 bases and the J gene lost 5 bases, with 10 bases spanning the gap. As DNA, the CDR3 is TGTGCCAGCTCACCTCTTAGGGAGGAGACCCAGTACTTC. Protein sequence: CASSPLREETQYF.

V gene TRBV5-4 combines with J gene TRBJ1-1; weak D call: TRBD1 (5 bases). CDR1 SGHNT and CDR2 YYREEE come from the germline V gene (reference sequence). The CDR3 runs to 15 residues. Trimming removed 0 bases at V and 0 bases at J, with 9 bases between. In nucleotides, the CDR3 is TGTGCCAGCAGCTTGGGCGCGGGGCTGAACACTGAAGCTTTCTTT. Translation: CASSLGAGLNTEAFF.

The gene calls are TRBV5-1 and TRBJ2-3; the match to TRBD2 covers 8 bases. Germline assignment: CDR1 SGHRS and CDR2 YFSETQ. The CDR3 is made up of 16 amino acids. V lost 0 bases, J lost 4 bases, and 7 bases stayed unmatched. The CDR3 coding sequence is TGCGCCAGCAGCTTGGGGAGCGGGAGTTCATCAGATACGCAGTATTTT. It translates to CASSLGSGSSSDTQYF.

This clone was counted once. The gene calls are TRBV5-1 and TRBJ2-2, with D maybe TRBD1 (5 bases). V lost 0 bases, J lost 3 bases, and 18 bases lay in between. Per the germline V gene, CDR1 is SGHRS and CDR2 is YFSETQ. This CDR3 is 18 amino acids long. CDR3 residues: CASSLGVTPGRDTGELFF. The DNA for the CDR3 is TGCGCCAGCAGCTTGGGAGTAACACCAGGGCGCGACACCGGGGAGCTGTTTTTT.